This T cell receptor (beta chain) came from a study of monozygotic twins with inflammatory bowel disease. Findings and caveats of the study: The authors could not tell different T cell subtypes apart.

Concerning this clonotype: Antigen specificity is unknown.

Germline V gene sequence: CDR1 GTSNPN, CDR2 SVGIG (reference sequence). The CDR3 is 14 amino acids. TCRdb reprocessed the 5' RACE reads; each CDR3 protein has one entry and no DNA is given. The ten top clones account for more than 0.95%, within a sample of 140,000 to 150,000 distinct CDR3 sequences. Investigators extracted total RNA from whole blood and did not sort T cells. Sample: blood. This clonotype was sampled from a human donor with ulcerative colitis or Crohn's disease, or a healthy co-twin of an affected twin (not recorded which). The V gene is TRBV30, the J gene TRBJ2-7. The CDR3 protein is CAWSVLWGVHEQYF.